This T cell receptor (beta chain) originates from a study of blood T cells in healthy people across ages. The length of the CDR3 is 14 residues. In germline, CDR1 is MDHEN, CDR2 SYDVKM. The V and J ends lost 8 bases and 4 bases respectively, with 17 bases between them. This clonotype has just a few counts. PCR was performed a second time for roughly 7 to 11 cycles using a sample-barcoded 5' primer and a J-beta primer mix. TCRdb fed the 5' RACE reads into MiXCR, producing one record per CDR3 protein. The sample has about 1.4 million distinct CDR3 sequences, roughly 60% seen once. All donors came from Russia, were Caucasian and healthy, and spanned ages about 6 to 90.

The chain uses TRBV28 and TRBJ2-5, with D possibly being TRBD1 (6 bases). Sequencing was carried out using blood. This sequence originates from a man aged 18 to 29 in good health. The CDR3 DNA reads TGTGCCAGCGGAACAGGGCCTGGAGCAGAGACCCAGTACTTC. The encoded protein is CASGTGPGAETQYF.